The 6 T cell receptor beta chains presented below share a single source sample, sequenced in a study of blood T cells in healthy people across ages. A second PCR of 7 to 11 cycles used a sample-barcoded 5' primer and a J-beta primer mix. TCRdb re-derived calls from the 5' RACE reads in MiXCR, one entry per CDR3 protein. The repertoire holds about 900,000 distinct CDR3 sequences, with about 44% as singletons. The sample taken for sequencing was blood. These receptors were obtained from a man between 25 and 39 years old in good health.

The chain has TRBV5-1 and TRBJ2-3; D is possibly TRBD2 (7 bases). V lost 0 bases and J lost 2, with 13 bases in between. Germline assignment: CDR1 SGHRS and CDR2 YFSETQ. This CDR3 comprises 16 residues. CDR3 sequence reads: CASSLEGGGATDTQYF. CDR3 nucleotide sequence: TGCGCCAGCAGCTTGGAAGGAGGGGGGGCCACAGATACGCAGTATTTT.

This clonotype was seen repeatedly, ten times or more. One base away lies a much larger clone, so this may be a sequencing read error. The CDR3 nucleotides are TGTGCCAGCAGCCCAGCTAGCGGGGGGACCAATGAGCAGTACTTC. It codes for CASSPASGGTNEQYF. The rearrangement uses TRBV3-1 and TRBJ2-5, with TRBD2 identical over 11 bases. The CDR3 runs 15 residues. Germline V gene sequence: CDR1 LGHDT, CDR2 YNNKEL (reference sequence). J lost 11 bases, V lost 4 bases, and 12 bases had no gene match.

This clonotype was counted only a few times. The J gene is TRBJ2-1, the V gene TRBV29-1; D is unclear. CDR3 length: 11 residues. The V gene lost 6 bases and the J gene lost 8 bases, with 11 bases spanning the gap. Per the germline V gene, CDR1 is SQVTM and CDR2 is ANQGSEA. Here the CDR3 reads CSVAAGDEQFF. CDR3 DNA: TGCAGCGTCGCGGCTGGGGATGAGCAGTTCTTC.

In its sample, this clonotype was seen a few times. In DNA form, the CDR3 reads TGTGCCAGCAGCACGATTACGGGACAATCTTCCTACGAGCAGTACTTC. Translating gives CASSTITGQSSYEQYF. This chain uses TRBV7-9 with TRBJ2-7; D perhaps matches TRBD1 (6 bases). Per germline, CDR1 SEHNR and CDR2 FQNEAQ (reference sequence). The ends were cut back, 5 bases at V and 1 base at J, with 18 bases in the middle. This CDR3 is 16 amino acids long.

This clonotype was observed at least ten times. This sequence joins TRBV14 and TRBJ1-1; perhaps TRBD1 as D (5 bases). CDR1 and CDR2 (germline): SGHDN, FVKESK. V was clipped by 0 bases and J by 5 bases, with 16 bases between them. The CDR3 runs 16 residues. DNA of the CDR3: TGTGCCAGCAGCCAAGATCTGGGGGTCGTTTGGACTGAAGCTTTCTTT. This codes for CASSQDLGVVWTEAFF.

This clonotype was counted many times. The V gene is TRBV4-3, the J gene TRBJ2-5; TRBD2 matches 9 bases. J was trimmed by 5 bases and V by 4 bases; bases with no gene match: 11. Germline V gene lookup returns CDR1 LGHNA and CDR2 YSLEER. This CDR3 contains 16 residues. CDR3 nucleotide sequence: TGCGCCAGCAGCCCGAGACTAGCGGAGAAGACGGAGACCCAGTACTTC. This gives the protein CASSPRLAEKTETQYF.